These T cell receptor beta chains were read from a single sample in a study of blood T cells in healthy people across ages. TCRdb ran MiXCR on the 5' RACE reads and lists one entry per CDR3 protein. Altogether 600,000 or so distinct CDR3 sequences are present, more than 45% being singletons, with the ten largest covering 20% to 25%. The specimen was blood. All receptors come from a man older than 75 in good health. CDR3s include the opening cysteine and the closing phenylalanine or tryptophan. Each record gives: clone size, D gene, J gene, V gene, CDR3 DNA, CDR3 protein. The D gene is left open where the match is weak. Clone size is shown for a subset of rows, as once, few, many or a class of expanded clone.

size: few
D: TRBD2
J: TRBJ2-1
V: TRBV7-2
DNA: TGTGCCAGCAGATTAGGCTATAGCGGGAGGCCTTACAATGAGCAGTTCTTC
CDR3: CASRLGYSGRPYNEQFF

size: -
D: -
J: TRBJ1-1
V: TRBV5-1
DNA: TGCGCCAGCAGCTTGGCCAACGGGCCTAACACTGAAGCTTTCTTT
CDR3: CASSLANGPNTEAFF

size: -
D: -
J: TRBJ2-5
V: TRBV5-1
DNA: TGCGCCAGCAGCAACCCCGGGTCGCATGGGACCCAGTACTTC
CDR3: CASSNPGSHGTQYF

size: -
D: -
J: TRBJ2-1
V: TRBV3-1
DNA: TGTGCCAGCAGTGAGACAGGAGGATCCTACAATGAGCAGTTCTTC
CDR3: CASSETGGSYNEQFF

size: -
D: -
J: TRBJ1-4
V: TRBV5-6
DNA: TGTGCCAGCAGCTTCCGGGCCTCTTGGGAAAAACTGTTTTTT
CDR3: CASSFRASWEKLFF

size: -
D: -
J: TRBJ2-3
V: TRBV5-1
DNA: TGCGCCAGCAGCCTGTGGGGGGAGGATACGCAGTATTTT
CDR3: CASSLWGEDTQYF

size: -
D: -
J: TRBJ1-6
V: TRBV5-6
DNA: TGTGCCAGCAGCTTGGACGGACCTATTTTGGAACCCCTCCACTTT
CDR3: CASSLDGPILEPLHF

size: -
D: TRBD1
J: TRBJ1-2
V: TRBV7-2
DNA: TGTGCCAGCAGCTTGGCCTCTTTGGGGACAGGGCAAAACTATGGCTACACCTTC
CDR3: CASSLASLGTGQNYGYTF

size: -
D: -
J: TRBJ1-1
V: TRBV6-1
DNA: TGTGCCAGCAGTGAAGCATACACTGAAGCTTTCTTT
CDR3: CASSEAYTEAFF

size: -
D: -
J: TRBJ1-2
V: TRBV7-2
DNA: TGTGCCAGCAGCTACGCAGGGCCTTATGGCTACACCTTC
CDR3: CASSYAGPYGYTF

size: -
D: -
J: TRBJ1-2
V: TRBV14
DNA: TGTGCCAGCAGCCAAGATCTGATAGGCTATGGCTACACCTTC
CDR3: CASSQDLIGYGYTF

size: -
D: -
J: TRBJ2-7
V: TRBV15
DNA: TGTGCCACCAGCAGAGATGACGAGCAGTACTTC
CDR3: CATSRDDEQYF

size: -
D: TRBD2
J: TRBJ2-3
V: TRBV7-2
DNA: TGTGCCAGCAGCGACACGGGGGGGGCGGATACGCAGTATTTT
CDR3: CASSDTGGADTQYF

size: -
D: TRBD1
J: TRBJ2-3
V: TRBV6-6
DNA: TGTGCCAGCAGTTACAGTGGACAGGGATCTAGCACAGATACGCAGTATTTT
CDR3: CASSYSGQGSSTDTQYF

size: -
D: -
J: TRBJ2-1
V: TRBV4-3
DNA: TGCGCCAGCAGCCAAGAACGAGGGTGGTCCTACAATGAGCAGTTCTTC
CDR3: CASSQERGWSYNEQFF

size: -
D: -
J: TRBJ1-1
V: TRBV20-1
DNA: TGCAGTGCTAGAGGCCCCCAGGGAGGCACTGAAGCTTTCTTT
CDR3: CSARGPQGGTEAFF

size: few
D: -
J: TRBJ2-3
V: TRBV6-2/TRBV6-3
DNA: TGTGCCAGCACCAACGGGGGAAGCACAGATACGCAGTATTTT
CDR3: CASTNGGSTDTQYF

size: few
D: -
J: TRBJ1-1
V: TRBV29-1
DNA: TGCAGCGTTGCGGGACGGGCAAACACTGAAGCTTTCTTT
CDR3: CSVAGRANTEAFF

size: few
D: -
J: TRBJ2-3
V: TRBV6-2/TRBV6-3
DNA: TGTGCCAGCAGTGCCCCGGGACCAGATACGCAGTATTTT
CDR3: CASSAPGPDTQYF

size: -
D: -
J: TRBJ2-7
V: TRBV20-1
DNA: TGCAGTGCTAGCGGGGGGCCGTACGAGCAGTACTTC
CDR3: CSASGGPYEQYF

size: -
D: TRBD2
J: TRBJ2-7
V: TRBV20-1
DNA: TGCAGTGCGAGAGCGCGGGGTAGCGGGAACAACGTCTACGAGCAGTACTTC
CDR3: CSARARGSGNNVYEQYF

size: many
D: -
J: TRBJ2-7
V: TRBV6-6
DNA: TGTGCCAGCTCCGACCTCGTGTACGAGCAGTACTTC
CDR3: CASSDLVYEQYF

size: -
D: -
J: TRBJ2-2
V: TRBV20-1
DNA: TGCAGTGCTAACCCCGGGACAAAGAACACCGGGGAGCTGTTTTTT
CDR3: CSANPGTKNTGELFF